This T cell receptor beta chain originates from a study of cytomegalovirus exposure and HLA in healthy donors. Study findings and constraints: Clusters of TCRs from the first cohort tended to co-occur in the roughly 120 validation repertoires (as a later analysis found). A classifier reportedly called cytomegalovirus status with high sensitivity and specificity. In vitro data verified three CMV-associated chains as specific for CMV antigens.

In germline, CDR1 is SGHRS, CDR2 YFSETQ. The CDR3 extends over 16 amino acids. V was pared by 4 bases and J by 2 bases, with 3 bases of the junction left unmatched. Assay: immunoSEQ multiplex PCR; the TCRdb copy retains only in-frame clones and omits some. The table shows about 120,000 clones, with approximately 85% occurring only once. Worth noting for this clone: The antigen remains unidentified.

This receptor was taken from a man between 18 and 29 years old in good health and CMV-seronegative. This chain connects TRBV5-1 to TRBJ2-1; 13 bases align to TRBD2. Sequences were obtained from PBMCs. The chain's CDR3 is CASSPGLAGPYNEQFF. In DNA form, the CDR3 reads TGCGCCAGCAGCCCGGGACTAGCGGGACCCTACAATGAGCAGTTCTTC.